A single T cell receptor beta chain is shown here with its context. The data were produced by immunoSEQ multiplex PCR, yet TCRdb's version contains in-frame clones alone and is incomplete. The repertoire has tens of thousands of clones, roughly nine tenths of them found once; the top ten carry 9.3%. The data originate from a study of T cell responses to AZD1222 COVID-19 vaccine. Germline-derived CDR1 and CDR2 are SQVTM and ANQGSEA. The CDR3 loop spans 15 amino acids. V shed 8 bases, J shed 6 bases, and the junction held 15 bases outside the gene matches. The V and J genes are TRBV29-1 and TRBJ2-1; 8 nucleotides align to TRBD2. This receptor was obtained from an adult who received the AZD1222 COVID-19 vaccine. The material sequenced was peripheral blood, taken 28 days after the second AZD1222 dose. The CDR3 protein is CSSITAASGPNEQFF. The CDR3 DNA reads as TGCAGCTCAATAACGGCAGCTAGCGGGCCCAATGAGCAGTTCTTC.